This T cell receptor beta chain is from a study of blood T cell repertoires in COVID-19 (dated by TCRdb to the early 2020s). Notes on the research overall: Collaborator samples came from the United States, Italy and Spain and covered acute and convalescent phases of COVID-19. The prospective study material was composed of cDNA or gDNA derived from T cells, B-cell-depleted T cells, or PBMCs. Subjects who had been exposed to COVID-19, were actively infected with it, or had recovered from it provided the deeply sampled blood TCRbeta repertoires that made up the dataset. The repertoires were made available in a free public database intended to serve as a resource for research on the immune response to SARS-CoV-2. Samples were obtained from the ongoing ImmuneRACE study (first 160 participants) and from about 1,300 subjects provided by 6 global collaborators. A de-identified subject ID, COVID-19 status, age in years and sex were almost always included in the sample metadata. HLA class I and class II types, where available, came from metadata supplied by the sample provider rather than from assay-based typing.

Summary of the overall study and its limitations: How much clinical and demographic metadata was included differed by source and by participant, and the metadata was provided uncurated.

One collaborating source in Seattle enrolled patients while the patients were actively infected and followed the patients over time throughout the course of disease. Each collaborating institution followed its own protocols to collect whole blood in K2EDTA tubes. For TCRbeta analysis, collaborator samples were shipped as frozen whole blood, as isolated PBMCs, or as DNA extracted from either sample type. The immunoSEQ Assay, a bias-controlled multiplex PCR, was used to amplify TCRbeta CDR3 regions from genomic DNA. From the authors' description of their analysis: Within the assay, amplification of reference gene primers was used to estimate how many nucleated cells each sample contained. To quantify the absolute abundance of each unique TCRbeta CDR3 rearrangement, sequence reads were collapsed and filtered. Productive Simpson clonality was computed per sample as the square root of Simpson's diversity index over productive rearrangements. The immuneACCESS repertoire file appears here via TCRdb, limited to in-frame rearrangements. These files lack a portion of the clones; in checked studies, under half of the deficit traces to unresolved V genes, and the cause of the others is not known. D and trimming come from the DNA, and the V and J calls and clone size come from that table. For this sample there are over 70,000 clones; roughly 88% appear just once. Roughly 6.3% of the sample is in the top ten clones.

For this clone: Its cognate antigen has yet to be identified. Base qualities are not provided; no much larger clone lies one nucleotide away.

The TCR was taken from a man between 18 and 35 years old with COVID-19, enrolled during active disease. The source material was peripheral blood.

The nucleotide sequence reads TGTGCCAGCAGCCCCCGTCGGACTAGCGGGATGACCTACAATGAGCAGTTCTTC. The resulting protein is CASSPRRTSGMTYNEQFF. The V and J genes are TRBV7-9 and TRBJ2-1, with TRBD2 matching 12 junction bases. Taken from cysteine to phenylalanine, the CDR3 has 18 residues. The kept DNA is CDR3 alone, 54 bases in frame from the first base. CDR1 and CDR2 are drawn from the germline V gene (reference sequence): SEHNR, FQNEAQ. Germline trimming amounts to 5 bases on V and 2 bases on J, with 10 as the count of junction bases outside the gene matches.